The T cell receptor beta chain described here comes from a study of tumor and adjacent non-tumor tissue in lung cancer (dated by TCRdb to 2016 to 2019). The study in broad terms: The cohort included some 11 adenocarcinoma, 2 squamous cell carcinoma and 1 small cell lung cancer patients. TCRbeta CDR3 sequencing was performed on thirty paired specimens, with one tumor sample and one normal lung sample collected per patient. In total, sequencing yielded 100 million to 150 million productive TCRbeta reads, which works out to an average of approximately 4.1 million reads per sample. The study compared bulk TCRbeta repertoires from lung tumor tissue and matched distant non-tumor lung tissue of about 15 lung cancer patients. The roughly 15 patients were aged roughly 30 to 80 years, included roughly ten men and 5 women, and had TNM stage I to III disease. The paper as a whole reports these results and caveats: Peripheral blood was not sequenced, so blood TCRbeta repertoires in these lung cancer patients were not examined. The methods do not name the sequencing platform or mention unique molecular identifiers. Significantly higher TCR diversity was found in younger patients, and higher tumor TCR diversity was associated with shorter overall and disease-free survival. In normal lung, the top 100 clones accounted for a significantly larger cumulative share of the repertoire than in tumor tissue. Only roughly 14 patients were included in the cohort, and the need for larger samples and more detailed clinical data was noted by the authors. Tumor tissue showed significantly greater TCR diversity (inverse Simpson) than normal lung tissue (approximately 400 vs 170, P = 0.0075, Mann-Whitney U test).

CDR1 and CDR2 are drawn from the germline V gene: SQVTM, ANQGSEA. Measured from the cysteine to the phenylalanine, the CDR3 is 14 residues long. The retained sequence is limited to the CDR3, 42 bases, with the frame set at the first base. Bulk unsorted tissue served as the source for RNA extraction, and RNA quality was assessed using a NanoDrop ND-1000 and an Agilent 2100. Newly diagnosed lung cancer patients without prior chemotherapy who had been admitted for thoracic surgery in China between August and November 2014 were enrolled as donors. Patients with previous radiotherapy or chemotherapy, or with another concurrent cancer, were excluded from the study. Pieces of surgical tissue measuring about 1-2 cm3 were kept in RNAlater solution and stored at -80 degrees C until use. Library construction relied on multiplex PCR. Reads for this sample came from an Illumina HiSeq 2500. TCRbeta libraries were built by three rounds of nested PCR using primers (Table S4), following protocols modified from ARM-PCR. Before sequencing, PCR products in the 200-500 bp range were cut out of the gel and cleaned up using the QIAquick gel extraction kit. Regarding the original processing steps: Trimmomatic was used to clean the reads, FLASH merged the cleaned reads into complete CDR3 sequences, and MiTCR assigned the sequences to V(D)J germline segments. Clonal diversity was calculated as the inverse Simpson's index using VDJtools. A read counted as productive if the sequence was in-frame and lacked a premature stop codon. The public reads were run again by TCRdb, first through fastp at Q25 and then through MiXCR, and only productive beta chains were kept. Every distinct CDR3 protein forms one entry, paired with its most common genes and DNA. The authors' filters were not applied to this entry. Across this sample there are roughly 120,000 distinct CDR3 sequences, with around 82% seen only once. 20% to 25% of the sample rests with the top ten.

This clonotype was counted a single time. Its antigen has not been determined. The junction and the germline gene differ at one end; a read error may be behind it. Sequenced input: lung tumor tissue. The source is a man between 65 and 85 years old with non-small cell lung cancer. Recombination linked TRBV29-1 to TRBJ1-6, with TRBD1 matching 7 junction bases. The nucleotide sequence is TGCAGCGCTGTAGGGACAGACCCAAATTCACACCTCCACTTT. Translation gives CSAVGTDPNSHLHF.